This record concerns one TCR beta chain sequence. Germline lookup yields CDR1 DFQATT and CDR2 SNEGSKA (reference sequence). The CDR3 is 13 residues long. The V gene end was trimmed by 6 bases and the J gene end by 6 bases; junction bases not matched to a gene: 6. The entry originates in a study of spatial heterogeneity in lung cancer. Specified time point: blood at routine non-recurrence follow-up after resection. Unsorted whole RNA from tumor, nontumor lung or frozen PBMC underwent sequencing. TCRdb re-called the 5' RACE reads with MiXCR, one entry per CDR3 protein. The table records some 110,000 distinct CDR3 sequences, 12% of them present only once.

The clonotype comes from a male donor with early-stage non-small cell lung cancer. This rearrangement joins TRBV20-1 to TRBJ1-5, with TRBD1 matching 9 bases. The material sequenced was PBMCs, taken at follow-up. In nucleotides, the CDR3 is TGCAGTGCGAGGACAGGGGTAGGTCAGCCCCAGCATTTT. As protein: CSARTGVGQPQHF.